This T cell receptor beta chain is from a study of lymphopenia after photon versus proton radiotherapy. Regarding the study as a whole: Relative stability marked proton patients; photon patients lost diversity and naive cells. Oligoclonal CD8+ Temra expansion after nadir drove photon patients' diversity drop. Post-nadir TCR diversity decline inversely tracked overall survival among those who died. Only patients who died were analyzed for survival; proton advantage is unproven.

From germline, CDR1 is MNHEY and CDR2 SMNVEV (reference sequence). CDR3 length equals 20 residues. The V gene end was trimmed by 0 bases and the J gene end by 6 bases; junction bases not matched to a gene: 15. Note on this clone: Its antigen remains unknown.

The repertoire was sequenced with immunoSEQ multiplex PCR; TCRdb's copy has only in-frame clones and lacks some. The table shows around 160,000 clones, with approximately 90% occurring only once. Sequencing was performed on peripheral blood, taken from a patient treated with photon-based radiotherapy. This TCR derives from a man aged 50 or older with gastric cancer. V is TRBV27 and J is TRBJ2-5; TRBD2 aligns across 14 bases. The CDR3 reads CASSLSPPGLAGAKRKTQYF. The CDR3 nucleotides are TGTGCCAGCAGTTTATCCCCCCCGGGACTAGCGGGGGCTAAGCGGAAGACCCAGTACTTC.